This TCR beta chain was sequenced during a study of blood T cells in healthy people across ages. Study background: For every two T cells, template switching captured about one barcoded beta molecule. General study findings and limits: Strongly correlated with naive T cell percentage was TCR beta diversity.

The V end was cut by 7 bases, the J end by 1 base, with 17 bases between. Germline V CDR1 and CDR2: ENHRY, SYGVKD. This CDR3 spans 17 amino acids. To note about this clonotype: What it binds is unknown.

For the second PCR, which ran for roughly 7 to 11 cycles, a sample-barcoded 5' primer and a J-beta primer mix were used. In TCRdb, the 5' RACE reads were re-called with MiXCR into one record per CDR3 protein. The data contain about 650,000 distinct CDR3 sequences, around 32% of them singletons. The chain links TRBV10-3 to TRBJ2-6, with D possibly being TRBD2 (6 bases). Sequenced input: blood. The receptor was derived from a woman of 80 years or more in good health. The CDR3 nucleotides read TGTGCCATCAACGAGGAGGGAGGTTTATCTGGGGCCAACGTCCTGACTTTC. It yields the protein CAINEEGGLSGANVLTF.